This record concerns one T cell receptor (beta chain) sequence. The data were obtained in a study of T cell responses to AZD1222 COVID-19 vaccine. Germline V gene sequence: CDR1 SGHNT, CDR2 YYREEE (reference sequence). This CDR3 contains 18 residues. V was pared by 2 bases and J by 1 base, with 6 bases of the junction left unmatched. Libraries were prepared by immunoSEQ multiplex PCR; TCRdb keeps only in-frame clonotypes and omits some of them. The data show 60,000 to 75,000 clones, approximately 80% seen once. The specimen was peripheral blood, collected on day 0 of AZD1222 vaccination. This clonotype originated in an adult in good health. The chain joins TRBV5-4 to TRBJ2-1, with 13 bases lining up with TRBD2. CDR3 amino acids: CASSFSTSGRVSYNEQFF. The CDR3 coding sequence is TGTGCCAGCAGCTTTTCTACTAGCGGGAGGGTTTCCTACAATGAGCAGTTCTTC.